This T cell receptor beta chain stems from a study of T cell responses to AZD1222 COVID-19 vaccine. Points from the study as a whole: Unmutated regions of variants are reportedly targeted by nearly half of spike-specific TCRs. Repertoire sampling was restricted to post-peak T cell response timepoints. It should be noted that donors were predominantly white British and more often female, and clonal diversity was possibly underestimated. Only a handful of AZD1222 recipients were seropositive at baseline.

Sequenced by immunoSEQ multiplex PCR; TCRdb stores in-frame clones only, minus some. The sample includes 75,000 to 95,000 clones, roughly 90% of them seen just once. The CDR3 runs to 15 residues. Trimming took 4 bases from V and 2 from J; bases not matched to a gene: 3. Per germline, CDR1 LGHDT and CDR2 YNNKEL (reference sequence). About this clone itself: The antigen is unknown.

The sequence was collected from an adult who received the AZD1222 COVID-19 vaccine. Here the sequenced sample was peripheral blood, taken 28 days after the second AZD1222 dose. The chain employs TRBV3-1 (or the pseudogene TRBV3-2) and TRBJ1-2, with 11 bases that match TRBD1. The CDR3 nucleotides are TGTGCCAGCAGCCGAGGGACAGGGGGGAACTATGGCTACACCTTC. As protein: CASSRGTGGNYGYTF.